These 8 T cell receptor beta chains came from one sample sequenced in a study of lymphopenia after photon versus proton radiotherapy. The data were produced by immunoSEQ multiplex PCR, yet TCRdb's version contains in-frame clones alone and is incomplete. The sample has about 42,000 clones, approximately 80% seen once. The sequencing here drew on peripheral blood, taken from a patient treated with proton-based radiotherapy. The receptors were sampled from a woman in her seventies with pancreatic cancer.

V is TRBV6-5 and J is TRBJ2-7; D possibly corresponds to TRBD1 (6 bases). The germline V and J ends were trimmed by 6 bases and 1 base, with 10 bases remaining between them. The CDR3 totals 13 residues. In germline, CDR1 is MNHEY, CDR2 SVGAGI. CDR3 amino acids: CASSLQGSYEQYF. The CDR3 DNA follows: TGTGCCAGCAGCCTACAGGGATCCTACGAGCAGTACTTC.

This clone appeared a few times. As DNA, the CDR3 is TGTGCCAGCAGTTTTCGGACAGGCCTCTCCTACGAGCAGTACTTC. The encoded protein is CASSFRTGLSYEQYF. The chain is built from TRBV6-5 and TRBJ2-7, with 7 bases that match TRBD1. The CDR3 extends over 15 amino acids. The V and J ends lost 4 bases and 0 bases, in that order; junction bases with no gene match: 6. From germline, CDR1 is MNHEY and CDR2 SVGAGI.

This chain joins TRBV28 and TRBJ2-7; weak D call: TRBD1 (6 bases). V lost 6 bases and J lost 6, with 21 bases in between. This CDR3 region has 15 residues. In germline, CDR1 is MDHEN, CDR2 SYDVKM. The CDR3 loop reads CASRDRGDLQSEQYF. The DNA of the CDR3 is TGTGCCAGCAGGGACAGAGGGGATCTTCAGTCCGAGCAGTACTTC.

The gene calls are TRBV5-4 and TRBJ1-2; TRBD1 aligns across 8 bases. V lost 5 bases to trimming and J lost 4 bases; unmatched junction nucleotides: 10. The CDR3 sequence is 15 residues long. Looked up from germline, CDR1 is SGHNT and CDR2 is YYREEE (reference sequence). The CDR3 protein is CASSSQGGKGYGYTF. DNA of the CDR3: TGTGCCAGCAGTTCACAGGGGGGAAAGGGCTATGGCTACACCTTC.

This chain joins TRBV5-1 and TRBJ2-1; 11 bases line up with TRBD2. Germline V gene data show CDR1 as SGHRS and CDR2 as YFSETQ. The CDR3 spans 17 residues. Trimming at V came to 0 bases and at J to 3 bases, leaving 5 bases not matched to a gene. CDR3 sequence (DNA): TGCGCCAGCAGCTTGGGACTAGCGGGAACGGGCTACAATGAGCAGTTCTTC. Translated, it gives CASSLGLAGTGYNEQFF.

CDR3 protein: CASSPDYRSYEQYF. In DNA, the CDR3 is TGTGCCAGCAGCCCGGACTATCGGTCCTACGAGCAGTACTTC. The chain recombines TRBV7-2 with TRBJ2-7; D possibly corresponds to TRBD2 (6 bases). This CDR3 contains 14 residues. Per the germline V gene, CDR1 is SGHTA and CDR2 is FQGNSA. The ends were cut back, 5 bases at V and 1 base at J, with 12 bases in the middle.

For the CDR3, the DNA is TGTGCCAGTAGTATGGCTAGCGGGAGAATTCTTGAGCAGTTCTTC. This sequence encodes CASSMASGRILEQFF. V usage is TRBV19 and J usage is TRBJ2-1, with 10 bases matching TRBD2. With 3 bases clipped from V and 9 bases from J, the junction kept 8 bases outside the gene matches. The CDR3 is made up of 15 amino acids. The V gene's germline CDR1 is LNHDA and CDR2 SQIVND (reference sequence).

The chain recombines TRBV2 with TRBJ2-7, with unresolved D. This CDR3 region has 15 residues. V was shortened by 4 bases and J by 4 bases, with 17 bases between the two germline ends. Germline V gene lookup returns CDR1 SNHLY and CDR2 FYNNEI. CDR3: CASSANLVRVYEQYF. CDR3 nucleotide sequence: TGTGCCAGCAGTGCCAACCTGGTCCGGGTATACGAGCAGTACTTC.